This T cell receptor beta chain was documented in a study of Graves' ophthalmopathy and Graves' hyperthyroidism. About the research overall: Stable hyperthyroidism was defined by absence of ophthalmopathy within 18 months of follow-up. Study results and caveats: For predicting ophthalmopathy progression, the model had nearly 71% sensitivity and nearly 75% specificity. Blood also contained most of the expanded thyroid clonotypes above 0.001 frequency.

CDR3 regions of TCR beta were amplified from RNA transcripts. First-round RT-PCR with HTBI primers preceded a second-round multiplex PCR. One entry per CDR3 protein results from TCRdb running MiXCR on the multiplex PCR reads. Found here are approximately 1.2 million distinct CDR3 sequences, about 40% of them singletons; the top ten hold approximately 10%. The CDR3 loop spans 13 amino acids. V gave up 7 bases and J gave up 2 bases, with 12 bases separating them. Aged 18 to 65, the patients with hyperthyroidism had under 2 months' duration and were newly diagnosed. This clonotype showed up just a few times. Its antigen remains unidentified.

V is TRBV12-3 or TRBV12-4 and J is TRBJ2-7; the D gene is possibly TRBD2 (5 bases). The sequencing input was peripheral blood or thyroid tissue (not recorded which). This receptor was taken from an adult man with Graves' hyperthyroidism. The CDR3 protein is CASNQLGAYEQYF. In nucleotides, the CDR3 is TGTGCCAGCAATCAACTAGGTGCCTACGAGCAGTACTTC.